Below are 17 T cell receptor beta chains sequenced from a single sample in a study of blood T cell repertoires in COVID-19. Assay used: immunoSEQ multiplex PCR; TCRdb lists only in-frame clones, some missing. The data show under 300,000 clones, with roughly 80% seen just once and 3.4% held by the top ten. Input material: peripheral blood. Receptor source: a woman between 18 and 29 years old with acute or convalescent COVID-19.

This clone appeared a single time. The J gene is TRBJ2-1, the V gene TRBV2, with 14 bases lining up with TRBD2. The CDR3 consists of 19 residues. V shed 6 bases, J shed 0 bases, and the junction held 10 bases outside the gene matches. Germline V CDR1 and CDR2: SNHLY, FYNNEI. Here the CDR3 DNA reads TGTGCCAGCAGAGAGGGACTAGCGGGAGATCGTTTCTCCTACAATGAGCAGTTCTTC. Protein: CASREGLAGDRFSYNEQFF.

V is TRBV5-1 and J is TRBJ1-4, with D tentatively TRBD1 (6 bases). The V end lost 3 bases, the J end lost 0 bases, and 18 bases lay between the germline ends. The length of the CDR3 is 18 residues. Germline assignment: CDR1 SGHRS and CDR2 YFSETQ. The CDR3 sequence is CASSSLGQPRATNEKLFF. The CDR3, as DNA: TGCGCCAGCAGCTCACTAGGACAGCCGAGAGCAACTAATGAAAAACTGTTTTTT.

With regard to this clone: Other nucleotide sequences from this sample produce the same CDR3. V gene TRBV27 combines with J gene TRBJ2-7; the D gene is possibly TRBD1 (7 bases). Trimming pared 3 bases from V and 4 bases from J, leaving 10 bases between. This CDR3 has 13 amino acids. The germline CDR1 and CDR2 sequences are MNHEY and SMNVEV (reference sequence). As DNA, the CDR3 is TGTGCCAGCAGTTTCCCAGGGGGGTACGAGCAGTACTTC. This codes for CASSFPGGYEQYF.

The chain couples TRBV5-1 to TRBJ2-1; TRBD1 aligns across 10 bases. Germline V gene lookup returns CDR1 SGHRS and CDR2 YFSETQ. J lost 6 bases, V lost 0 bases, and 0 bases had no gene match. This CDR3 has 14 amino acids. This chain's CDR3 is CASSLGTGGNEQFF. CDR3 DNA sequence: TGCGCCAGCAGCTTGGGGACAGGGGGCAATGAGCAGTTCTTC.

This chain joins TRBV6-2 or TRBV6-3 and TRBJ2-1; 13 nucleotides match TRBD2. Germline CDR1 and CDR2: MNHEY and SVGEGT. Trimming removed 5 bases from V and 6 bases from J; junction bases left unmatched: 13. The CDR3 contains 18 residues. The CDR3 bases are TGTGCCAGCAGTCCCGGGACTAGCGGGACCAGGGTAGGCAATGAGCAGTTCTTC. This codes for CASSPGTSGTRVGNEQFF.

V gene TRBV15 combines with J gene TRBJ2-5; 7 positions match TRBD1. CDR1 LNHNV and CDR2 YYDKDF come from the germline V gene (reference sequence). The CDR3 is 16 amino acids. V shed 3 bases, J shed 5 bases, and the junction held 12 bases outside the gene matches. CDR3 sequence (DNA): TGTGCCACCAGCAGGACTCTAACAGGGGTTGGGGAGACCCAGTACTTC. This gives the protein CATSRTLTGVGETQYF.

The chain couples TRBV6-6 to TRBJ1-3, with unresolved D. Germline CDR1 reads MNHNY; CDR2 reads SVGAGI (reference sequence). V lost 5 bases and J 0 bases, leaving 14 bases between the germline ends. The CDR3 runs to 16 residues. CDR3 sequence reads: CASSHLTTFSGNTIYF. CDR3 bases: TGTGCCAGCAGTCACCTAACTACTTTCTCTGGAAACACCATATATTTT.

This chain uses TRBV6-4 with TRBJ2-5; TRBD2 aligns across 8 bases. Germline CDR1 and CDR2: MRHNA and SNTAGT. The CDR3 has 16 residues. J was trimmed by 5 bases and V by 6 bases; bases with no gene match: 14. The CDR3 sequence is CASSKRSGSGVETQYF. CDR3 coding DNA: TGTGCCAGCAGCAAGAGGAGCGGGAGTGGCGTGGAGACCCAGTACTTC.

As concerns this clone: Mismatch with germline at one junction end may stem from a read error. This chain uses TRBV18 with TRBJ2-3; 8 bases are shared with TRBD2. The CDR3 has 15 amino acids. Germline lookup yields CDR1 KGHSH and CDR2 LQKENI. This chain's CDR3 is CASSAPGLVEDTQYF. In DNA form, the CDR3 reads TGTGCCAGCTCAGCACCGGGACTAGTAGAGGATACGCAGTATTTT.

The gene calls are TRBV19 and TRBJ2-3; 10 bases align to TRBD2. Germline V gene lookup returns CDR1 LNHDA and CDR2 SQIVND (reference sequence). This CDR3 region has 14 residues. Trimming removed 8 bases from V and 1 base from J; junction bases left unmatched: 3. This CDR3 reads CASRTSGRTDTQYF. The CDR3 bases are TGTGCCAGTCGGACTAGCGGACGCACAGATACGCAGTATTTT. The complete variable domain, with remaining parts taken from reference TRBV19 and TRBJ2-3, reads DGGITQSPKYLFRKEGQNVTLSCEQNLNHDAMYWYRQDPGQGLRLIYYSQIVNDFQKGDIAEGYSVSREKKESFPLTVTSAQKNPTAFYLCASRTSGRTDTQYFGPGTRLTVL.

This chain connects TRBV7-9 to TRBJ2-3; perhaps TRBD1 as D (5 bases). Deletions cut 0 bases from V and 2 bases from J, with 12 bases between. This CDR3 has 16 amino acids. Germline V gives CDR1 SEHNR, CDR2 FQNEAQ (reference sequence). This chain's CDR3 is CASSLAPAGNTDTQYF. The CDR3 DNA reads TGTGCCAGCAGCTTAGCCCCCGCAGGGAACACAGATACGCAGTATTTT. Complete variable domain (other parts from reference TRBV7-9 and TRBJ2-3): DTGVSQNPRHKITKRGQNVTFRCDPISEHNRLYWYRQTLGQGPEFLTYFQNEAQLEKSRLLSDRFSAERPKGSFSTLEIQRTEQGDSAMYLCASSLAPAGNTDTQYFGPGTRLTVL.

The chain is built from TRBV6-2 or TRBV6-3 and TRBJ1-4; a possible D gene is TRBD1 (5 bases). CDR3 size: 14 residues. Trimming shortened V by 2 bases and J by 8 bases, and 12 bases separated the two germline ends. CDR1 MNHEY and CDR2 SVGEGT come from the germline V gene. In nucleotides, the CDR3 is TGTGCCAGCAGTTACGAAGGACACCGAGAAAAACTGTTTTTT. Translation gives CASSYEGHREKLFF.

The CDR3 sequence: CASSSRTGTGGSGYTF. CDR3 DNA sequence: TGCGCCAGCAGCTCGCGGACCGGGACAGGGGGCTCGGGCTACACCTTC. The chain has TRBV5-1 and TRBJ1-2, with TRBD1 matching 12 bases. Germline lookup yields CDR1 SGHRS and CDR2 YFSETQ. CDR3 length equals 16 residues. Trimming removed 3 bases from V and 8 bases from J; junction bases left unmatched: 11.

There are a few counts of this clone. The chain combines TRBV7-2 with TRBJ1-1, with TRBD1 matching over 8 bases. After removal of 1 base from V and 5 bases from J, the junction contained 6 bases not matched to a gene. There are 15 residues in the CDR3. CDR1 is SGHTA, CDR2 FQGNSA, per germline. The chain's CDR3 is CASSLVGTGETEAFF. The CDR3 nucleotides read TGTGCCAGCAGCTTAGTTGGGACAGGTGAGACTGAAGCTTTCTTT.

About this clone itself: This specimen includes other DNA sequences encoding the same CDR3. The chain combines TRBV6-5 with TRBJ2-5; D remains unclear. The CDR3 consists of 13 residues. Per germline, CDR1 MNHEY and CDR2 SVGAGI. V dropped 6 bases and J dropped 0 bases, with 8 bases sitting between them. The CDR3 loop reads CASSYRDQETQYF. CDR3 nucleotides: TGTGCCAGCAGCTACCGGGACCAAGAGACCCAGTACTTC.

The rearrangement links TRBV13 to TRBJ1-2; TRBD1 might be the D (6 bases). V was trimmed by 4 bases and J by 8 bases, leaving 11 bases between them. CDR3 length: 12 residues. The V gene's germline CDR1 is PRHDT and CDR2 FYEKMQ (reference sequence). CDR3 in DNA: TGTGCCAGCAGCTCGAACAGGGTGGGCTACACCTTC. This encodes CASSSNRVGYTF. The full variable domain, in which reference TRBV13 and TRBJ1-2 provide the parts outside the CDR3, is AAGVIQSPRHLIKEKRETATLKCYPIPRHDTVYWYQQGPGQDPQFLISFYEKMQSDKGSIPDRFSAQQFSDYHSELNMSSLELGDSALYFCASSSNRVGYTFGSGTRLTVV.

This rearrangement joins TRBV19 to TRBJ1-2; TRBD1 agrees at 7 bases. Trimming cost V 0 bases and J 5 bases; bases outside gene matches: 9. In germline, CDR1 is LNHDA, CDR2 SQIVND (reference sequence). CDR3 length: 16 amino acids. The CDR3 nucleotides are TGTGCCAGTAGTATAGATAGGGCAGGGGGGCGGTATGGCTACACCTTC. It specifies CASSIDRAGGRYGYTF.